A selection of T cell receptor beta chains follows, all from one sample in a study of blood T cells in healthy people across ages. One entry per CDR3 protein results from TCRdb running MiXCR on the 5' RACE reads. The table shows some 1.7 million distinct CDR3 sequences, with approximately 30% occurring only once. The sample was blood. The receptors here all came from a woman between 25 and 40 years old in good health. CDR3s include the opening cysteine and the closing phenylalanine or tryptophan. A D gene is named only where the DNA matches it firmly. Not all rows give a size; the values are once, few, many and, for expanded clones, a class.

cdr3_aa cdr3_nt cdr3_length d_call clone_size j_call v_call
CSAMGALTYGYTF TGCAGTGCTATGGGGGCGCTCACCTATGGCTACACCTTC 13 - many TRBJ1-2 TRBV20-1
CASGRISGGYYNEQFF TGTGCCAGCGGGAGAATTAGCGGGGGTTACTACAATGAGCAGTTCTTC 16 TRBD2 few TRBJ2-1 TRBV7-2
CAISAGLAEETQYF TGTGCCATCAGCGCGGGACTAGCTGAAGAGACCCAGTACTTC 14 TRBD2 many TRBJ2-5 TRBV10-3
CASSLVAQNAEAFF TGCGCCAGCAGCTTGGTGGCGCAGAACGCTGAAGCTTTCTTT 14 - once TRBJ1-1 TRBV5-1
CASRNSGGNEQFF TGTGCCAGCAGAAATAGCGGGGGTAATGAGCAGTTCTTC 13 TRBD2 few TRBJ2-1 TRBV12-3/TRBV12-4
CASSFGPNLQETQYF TGCGCCAGCAGCTTCGGGCCAAACCTACAAGAGACCCAGTACTTC 15 - few TRBJ2-5 TRBV5-1
CASSPPFGQGGSPLHF TGTGCCAGCAGTCCACCGTTTGGACAGGGGGGGTCACCCCTCCACTTT 16 TRBD1 - TRBJ1-6 TRBV25-1
CASRFTSGRSDTQYF TGTGCCAGCAGATTTACTAGCGGGAGATCAGATACGCAGTATTTT 15 TRBD2 - TRBJ2-3 TRBV7-2
CSATSGASYEQYF TGCAGTGCTACTTCAGGAGCTTCCTACGAGCAGTACTTC 13 - few TRBJ2-7 TRBV20-1
CASSSNRGNYGYTF TGTGCCAGCAGCTCCAACAGGGGAAACTATGGCTACACCTTC 14 TRBD1 many TRBJ1-2 TRBV5-5
CVTGQGAGYNEQFF TGTGTCACCGGACAGGGGGCCGGTTACAATGAGCAGTTCTTC 14 TRBD1 - TRBJ2-1 TRBV24-1
CASAPGGVPAGYTF TGTGCCAGCGCTCCTGGGGGCGTTCCGGCTGGCTACACCTTC 14 - many TRBJ1-2 TRBV28
CASSLGWVRPGQGGNEQFF TGTGCCAGCAGCTTGGGTTGGGTCAGGCCGGGCCAGGGAGGTAATGAGCAGTTCTTC 19 - few TRBJ2-1 TRBV5-6
CASSLGALVGGSYNEQFF TGTGCCAGCAGCTTAGGGGCACTAGTGGGAGGCTCCTACAATGAGCAGTTCTTC 18 - - TRBJ2-1 TRBV7-8
CAISETGQGDIGELFF TGTGCCATCAGTGAGACGGGACAGGGGGATATCGGGGAGCTGTTTTTT 16 TRBD1 - TRBJ2-2 TRBV10-3
CASSTYEGDYNEQFF TGTGCCAGCAGCACATACGAGGGGGACTACAATGAGCAGTTCTTC 15 - - TRBJ2-1 TRBV13
CASSQGADTIYF TGTGCCAGCAGCCAGGGGGCGGACACCATATATTTT 12 TRBD1 - TRBJ1-3 TRBV11-2
CASSLGLYNSPLHF TGTGCCAGCAGTTTAGGCCTCTATAATTCACCCCTCCACTTT 14 - many TRBJ1-6 TRBV12-3/TRBV12-4
CASSSSGRAAYNEQFF TGTGCCAGCAGTTCTAGCGGGAGGGCCGCGTACAATGAGCAGTTCTTC 16 TRBD2 few TRBJ2-1 TRBV9
CASSHSGGETQYF TGTGCCAGCAGCCACTCCGGCGGGGAGACCCAGTACTTC 13 - few TRBJ2-5 TRBV3-1
CSARDPLAGVYEQYF TGCAGTGCTAGAGATCCACTAGCGGGAGTCTACGAGCAGTACTTC 15 TRBD2 - TRBJ2-7 TRBV20-1
CASSPHDMGTQYF TGTGCCAGCAGCCCCCATGACATGGGGACCCAGTACTTC 13 - many TRBJ2-5 TRBV7-2
CASNTEQTYGYTF TGCGCCAGCAACACAGAGCAAACCTATGGCTACACCTTC 13 - - TRBJ1-2 TRBV5-1
CASSSIPDSPLHF TGTGCCAGCAGCTCAATACCGGATTCACCCCTCCACTTT 13 - - TRBJ1-6 TRBV11-2
CASSLGGLISGANVLTF TGTGCCAGCAGCTTAGGGGGTCTAATCTCTGGGGCCAACGTCCTGACTTTC 17 - - TRBJ2-6 TRBV7-2
CASSYSGGRNSPLHF TGTGCCAGCAGTTACTCTGGGGGCCGGAATTCACCCCTCCACTTT 15 - few TRBJ1-6 TRBV6-6
CASSPGLAEGYNEQFF TGTGCCAGCAGCCCTGGACTAGCGGAAGGGTACAATGAGCAGTTCTTC 16 TRBD2 few TRBJ2-1 TRBV7-2
CASRRTPGQGRDQPQHF TGTGCCAGCAGACGAACACCGGGACAGGGAAGGGATCAGCCCCAGCATTTT 17 TRBD1 - TRBJ1-5 TRBV5-6
CASSSGLAGKSTDTQYF TGTGCCAGCAGCTCCGGACTAGCGGGGAAGAGCACAGATACGCAGTATTTT 17 TRBD2 - TRBJ2-3 TRBV11-3
CASLAGFGYEQYF TGCGCCAGCTTGGCCGGGTTTGGTTACGAGCAGTACTTC 13 - - TRBJ2-7 TRBV5-1
CSAIKGGTTDTQYF TGCAGTGCTATAAAAGGCGGGACCACAGATACGCAGTATTTT 14 - - TRBJ2-3 TRBV20-1